Below, 18 T cell receptor beta chains from the same sample are listed, as sequenced in a study of regulatory T cells in long-lasting Graves disease. TCR beta libraries were built with iRepertoire HTBI primers and Arm-PCR of CDR3 regions. A single record per CDR3 protein comes from TCRdb applying MiXCR to the multiplex PCR reads. The sample has a few hundred thousand distinct CDR3 sequences, 12% to 15% seen once. Time point defined: newly diagnosed GD, antithyroid drugs for less than 3 months. RNA isolated from PBMCs was used to make the TCR library. Another study also made use of these data, one on T cells in Graves' hyperthyroidism and ophthalmopathy.

The sequenced sample was peripheral blood mononuclear cells (PBMCs), obtained at new diagnosis, from a patient treated with antithyroid drugs. These receptors were collected from a woman aged 45-60 years with Graves disease.

This clonotype was seen more than once but under ten times. V is TRBV24-1 and J is TRBJ2-5, with D possibly being TRBD1 or TRBD2 (7 bases each). This CDR3 contains 16 residues. Germline V CDR1 and CDR2: KGHDR, SFDVKD. The V gene lost 3 bases and the J gene lost 2 bases, with 15 bases spanning the gap. This chain's CDR3 is CATSDPRQGLQETQYF. As DNA, the CDR3 is TGTGCCACCAGTGATCCCCGACAGGGACTACAAGAGACCCAGTACTTC.

This clonotype came up many times. The chain carries TRBV28 and TRBJ2-7; 12 bases match TRBD2. This CDR3 has 15 amino acids. Trimming cost V 7 bases and J 5 bases; bases outside gene matches: 9. Germline V lookup: CDR1 MDHEN, CDR2 SYDVKM. The chain's CDR3 is CASTPQTSGSDEQYF. The CDR3 DNA follows: TGTGCCAGCACCCCCCAGACTAGCGGGAGTGACGAGCAGTACTTC.

The chain recombines TRBV19 with TRBJ2-3; D ambiguous. The CDR3 consists of 14 residues. Germline CDR1 and CDR2: LNHDA and SQIVND (reference sequence). V was pared by 6 bases and J by 0 bases, with 10 bases between. This CDR3 reads CASRPTHSTDTQYF. The CDR3 DNA is TGTGCCAGTAGACCCACCCACAGCACAGATACGCAGTATTTT.

In this sample, this clonotype turned up many times. The J gene is TRBJ1-1, the V gene TRBV5-5; D is uncertain. V lost 0 bases and J 1 base, leaving 7 bases between the germline ends. The CDR3 loop spans 14 amino acids. Germline CDR1 reads SGHKS; CDR2 reads YYEKEE (reference sequence). Here the CDR3 DNA reads TGTGCCAGCAGCTTGGATCATGGGAACACTGAAGCTTTCTTT. It yields the protein CASSLDHGNTEAFF. The whole variable domain, remainder taken from reference TRBV5-5 and TRBJ1-1, is DAGVTQSPTHLIKTRGQQVTLRCSPISGHKSVSWYQQVLGQGPQFIFQYYEKEERGRGNFPDRFSARQFPNYSSELNVNALLLGDSALYLCASSLDHGNTEAFFGQGTRLTVV.

The CDR3 loop reads CASSLGTLNYGYTF. For the CDR3, the DNA is TGTGCCAGCAGCTTAGGGACTCTTAACTATGGCTACACCTTC. This chain joins TRBV7-2 and TRBJ1-2; no clear D gene. The CDR3 covers 14 residues. In germline, CDR1 is SGHTA, CDR2 FQGNSA. Trimming cost V 1 base and J 1 base, with 7 bases left between them.

This clonotype appeared many times. V usage is TRBV5-6 and J usage is TRBJ1-1; maybe TRBD1 (6 bases). This CDR3 spans 16 amino acids. The ends were cut back, 0 bases at V and 0 bases at J, with 12 bases in the middle. Germline V gene sequence: CDR1 SGHDT, CDR2 YYEEEE. CDR3: CASSLGRQGLNTEAFF. CDR3 bases: TGTGCCAGCAGCTTGGGGCGGCAGGGGTTGAACACTGAAGCTTTCTTT.

This clonotype was detected only a few times. This sequence joins TRBV10-3 and TRBJ2-2; maybe TRBD2 (6 bases). Germline lookup yields CDR1 ENHRY and CDR2 SYGVKD. The CDR3 consists of 18 residues. V was cut by 3 bases and J by 5 bases, with 22 bases left in between. The CDR3 DNA reads TGTGCCATCAGTGAAGGCGCGCGTGGGCTAGCGAGTACCGGGGAGCTGTTTTTT. It specifies CAISEGARGLASTGELFF.

Details on this clonotype: A much more abundant neighbour one base away suggests this may be a read error. The chain uses TRBV28 and TRBJ1-3; possibly TRBD1 for D (5 bases). Deletions cut 3 bases from V and 1 base from J, with 13 bases between. Looked up from germline, CDR1 is MDHEN and CDR2 is SYDVKM. This CDR3 has 16 residues. The CDR3 DNA reads as TGTGCCAGCAGTTTCCCGGAGGGGCGGTCTGGAAACACCATATATTTT. The encoded protein is CASSFPEGRSGNTIYF.

This clonotype was picked up many times. The chain couples TRBV5-1 to TRBJ2-1, with TRBD2 matching 7 bases. CDR1 and CDR2 from the germline V gene are SGHRS and YFSETQ. CDR3 length: 16 residues. J lost 6 bases, V lost 4 bases, and 13 bases had no gene match. CDR3 DNA: TGCGCCAGCAGCCCATCTGGGGCGGGACTAATCAATGAGCAGTTCTTC. Translating gives CASSPSGAGLINEQFF.

The table lists this clonotype with many counts. The gene calls are TRBV12-3 or TRBV12-4 and TRBJ2-5; D might be TRBD1 or TRBD2, each matching 5 bases. The CDR3 runs to 13 residues. V lost 1 base and J 5 bases, leaving 8 bases between the germline ends. The CDR3 DNA follows: TGTGCCAGCAGTTTAGGGGACGGGGAGACCCAGTACTTC. Its protein product is CASSLGDGETQYF.

This clonotype showed up many times. V usage is TRBV27 and J usage is TRBJ1-3, with 7 bases identical to TRBD1. V lost 5 bases, J lost 0 bases, and 7 bases stayed unmatched. This CDR3 region has 16 residues. Germline values: CDR1 MNHEY, CDR2 SMNVEV (reference sequence). As DNA, the CDR3 is TGTGCCAGCAGTCCTCGACAGGGCCTCTCTGGAAACACCATATATTTT. Translated, it gives CASSPRQGLSGNTIYF.

The chain recombines TRBV7-9 with TRBJ2-2; D is unclear. Germline values: CDR1 SEHNR, CDR2 FQNEAQ (reference sequence). CDR3 size: 14 residues. The ends were cut back, 5 bases at V and 6 bases at J, with 13 bases in the middle. This CDR3 reads CASSDHLMAGELFF. Here the CDR3 DNA reads TGTGCCAGCAGCGACCACTTAATGGCCGGGGAGCTGTTTTTT.

This clonotype was counted only a few times. The J gene is TRBJ1-6, the V gene TRBV5-1; weak D call: TRBD1 (5 bases). The CDR3 totals 14 residues. Trimming took 6 bases from V and 8 from J, leaving 15 bases between them. Germline V gene lookup returns CDR1 SGHRS and CDR2 YFSETQ. The DNA of the CDR3 is TGCGCCAGCACAAGGGGCGAGGTTGATTCACCCCTCCACTTT. As protein: CASTRGEVDSPLHF. The full variable domain, rest sourced from reference TRBV5-1 and TRBJ1-6, is KAGVTQTPRYLIKTRGQQVTLSCSPISGHRSVSWYQQTPGQGLQFLFEYFSETQRNKGNFPGRFSGRQFSNSRSEMNVSTLELGDSALYLCASTRGEVDSPLHFGNGTRLTVT.

This clonotype has just a few counts. This chain uses TRBV5-1 with TRBJ2-2, with a weak D call TRBD1 (6 bases). Looked up from germline, CDR1 is SGHRS and CDR2 is YFSETQ. Trimming cost V 4 bases and J 1 base, with 11 bases left between them. The CDR3 loop spans 15 amino acids. CDR3 DNA sequence: TGCGCCAGCAGCATGGACAGAGTGAACACCGGGGAGCTGTTTTTT. Translated: CASSMDRVNTGELFF.

This clonotype has at least ten counts. The chain employs TRBV5-1 and TRBJ1-2; D uncertain. Trimming shortened V by 4 bases and J by 3 bases, and 16 bases separated the two germline ends. The CDR3 is 15 residues long. CDR1 is SGHRS, CDR2 YFSETQ, per germline. This CDR3 reads CASSLALPTDYGYTF. The CDR3, as DNA: TGCGCCAGCAGCCTGGCATTACCCACGGACTATGGCTACACCTTC.

This clonotype has a handful of counts. This rearrangement joins TRBV18 to TRBJ2-5; TRBD2 matches 8 bases. Trimming removed 6 bases from V and 5 bases from J; junction bases left unmatched: 17. Germline V lookup: CDR1 KGHSH, CDR2 LQKENI. The CDR3 consists of 17 residues. The chain's CDR3 is CASSPAGLVQAGETQYF. CDR3 DNA sequence: TGTGCCAGCTCGCCCGCGGGACTAGTTCAGGCCGGGGAGACCCAGTACTTC.

This clonotype occurred many times. This chain uses TRBV29-1 with TRBJ1-2; TRBD1 matches 7 bases. This CDR3 has 14 amino acids. CDR1 is SQVTM, CDR2 ANQGSEA, per germline. The trim removed 3 bases at V and 3 bases at J, leaving 7 bases unmatched. This chain's CDR3 is CSVDAGQSDYGYTF. Written as DNA, the CDR3 is TGCAGCGTTGACGCGGGACAGTCCGACTATGGCTACACCTTC.

This clonotype was observed a few times. The chain has TRBV7-9 and TRBJ1-3; a weak D match, TRBD1 (5 bases). The CDR3 has 15 amino acids. The V and J ends lost 5 bases and 0 bases respectively, with 11 bases between them. Per the germline V gene, CDR1 is SEHNR and CDR2 is FQNEAQ (reference sequence). CDR3 region: CASSPQGGSGNTIYF. CDR3 in DNA: TGTGCCAGCAGCCCGCAGGGTGGCTCTGGAAACACCATATATTTT.